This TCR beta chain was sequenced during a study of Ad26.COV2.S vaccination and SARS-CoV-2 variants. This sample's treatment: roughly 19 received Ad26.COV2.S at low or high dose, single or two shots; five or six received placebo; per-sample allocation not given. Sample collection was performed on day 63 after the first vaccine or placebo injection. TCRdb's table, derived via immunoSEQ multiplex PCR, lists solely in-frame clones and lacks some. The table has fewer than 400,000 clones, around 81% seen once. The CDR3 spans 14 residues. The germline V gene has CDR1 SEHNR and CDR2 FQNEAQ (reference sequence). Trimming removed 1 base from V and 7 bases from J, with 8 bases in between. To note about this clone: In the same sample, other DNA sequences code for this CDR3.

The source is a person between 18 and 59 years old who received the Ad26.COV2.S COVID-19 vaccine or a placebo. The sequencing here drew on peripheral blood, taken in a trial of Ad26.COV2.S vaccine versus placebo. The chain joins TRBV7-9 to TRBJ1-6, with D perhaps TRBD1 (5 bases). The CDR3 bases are TGTGCCAGCAGCTTAGGACAGACCAATTCACCCCTCCACTTT. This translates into CASSLGQTNSPLHF. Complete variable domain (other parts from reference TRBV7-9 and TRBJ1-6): DTGVSQNPRHKITKRGQNVTFRCDPISEHNRLYWYRQTLGQGPEFLTYFQNEAQLEKSRLLSDRFSAERPKGSFSTLEIQRTEQGDSAMYLCASSLGQTNSPLHFGNGTRLTVT.